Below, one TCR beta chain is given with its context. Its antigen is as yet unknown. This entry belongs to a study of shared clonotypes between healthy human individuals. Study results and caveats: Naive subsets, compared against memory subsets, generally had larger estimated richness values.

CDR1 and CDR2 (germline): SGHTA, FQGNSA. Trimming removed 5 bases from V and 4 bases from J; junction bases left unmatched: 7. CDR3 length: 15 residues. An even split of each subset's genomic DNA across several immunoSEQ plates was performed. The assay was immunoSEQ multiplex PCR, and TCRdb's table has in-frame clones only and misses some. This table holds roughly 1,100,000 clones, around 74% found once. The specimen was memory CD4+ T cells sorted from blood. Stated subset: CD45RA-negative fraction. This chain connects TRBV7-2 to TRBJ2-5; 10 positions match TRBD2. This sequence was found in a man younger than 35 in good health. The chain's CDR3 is CASSISSGSSETQYF. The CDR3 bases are TGTGCCAGCAGCATCTCTAGCGGGAGTTCAGAGACCCAGTACTTC. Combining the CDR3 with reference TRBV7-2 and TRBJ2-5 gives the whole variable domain GAGVSQSPSNKVTEKGKDVELRCDPISGHTALYWYRQSLGQGLEFLIYFQGNSAPDKSGLPSDRFSAERTGGSVSTLTIQRTQQEDSAVYLCASSISSGSSETQYFGPGTRLLVL.